The 21 T cell receptor beta chains below were found in one sample sequenced in a study of shared clonotypes between healthy human individuals. Repertoires were generated with immunoSEQ multiplex PCR, while TCRdb's copy carries only in-frame clones and drops some. Found here are roughly 2.4 million clones, approximately 96% of them singletons; the top ten hold approximately 0.13%. Sample: naive CD4+ T cells sorted from blood. Stated subset: CD45RA+ positively selected. The receptors were sampled from a man between 18 and 29 years old in good health.

This chain connects TRBV2 to TRBJ1-1; D might be TRBD1 (5 bases). Germline CDR1 SNHLY, CDR2 FYNNEI. This CDR3 is built from 16 residues. The V end was cut by 6 bases, the J end by 6 bases, with 23 bases between. The chain's CDR3 is CASREQAIRGEAEAFF. CDR3 coding DNA: TGTGCCAGCAGGGAACAAGCCATCCGAGGGGAGGCTGAAGCTTTCTTT.

The V gene is TRBV10-3, the J gene TRBJ2-4, with 7 bases identical to TRBD2. Germline CDR1 is ENHRY and CDR2 is SYGVKD. V shed 0 bases, J shed 4 bases, and the junction held 0 bases outside the gene matches. The CDR3 length is 14 residues. CDR3 nucleotide sequence: TGTGCCATCAGTGAGTCGGGGGGGAAAAACATTCAGTACTTC. It specifies CAISESGGKNIQYF.

The chain couples TRBV19 to TRBJ1-5; 7 nucleotides line up with TRBD1. Germline CDR1 is LNHDA and CDR2 is SQIVND (reference sequence). The CDR3 is made up of 17 amino acids. The V gene end was trimmed by 4 bases and the J gene end by 0 bases; junction bases not matched to a gene: 9. DNA of the CDR3: TGTGCCAGTAGTAAACCTTCCGGGACAGTTAGCAATCAGCCCCAGCATTTT. It is translated as CASSKPSGTVSNQPQHF.

The chain has TRBV5-1 and TRBJ2-4; D possibly corresponds to TRBD1 (6 bases). In germline, CDR1 is SGHRS, CDR2 YFSETQ. The CDR3 totals 15 residues. The V end was cut by 3 bases, the J end by 0 bases, with 10 bases between. Here the CDR3 DNA reads TGCGCCAGCAGCTCCGAAGGGGGAGCCAAAAACATTCAGTACTTC. This codes for CASSSEGGAKNIQYF.

With respect to this clone: Within the sample, other DNA sequences also encode this same CDR3. The chain employs TRBV6-1 and TRBJ1-1; D is undetermined. This CDR3 comprises 13 residues. The germline V gene encodes CDR1 MNHNS and CDR2 SASEGT. Trimming removed 6 bases at V and 0 bases at J, with 8 bases between. The CDR3 reads CASRAGMNTEAFF. For the CDR3, the DNA is TGTGCCAGCAGGGCAGGCATGAACACTGAAGCTTTCTTT.

V gene TRBV7-8 combines with J gene TRBJ1-5; the match to TRBD1 covers 7 bases. J lost 4 bases, V lost 4 bases, and 10 bases had no gene match. The CDR3 runs 16 residues. The germline V gene encodes CDR1 SGHVS and CDR2 FQNEAQ. CDR3 sequence (DNA): TGTGCCAGCAGCTCCCCGGGACAGCAAATTAATCAGCCCCAGCATTTT. It encodes CASSSPGQQINQPQHF.

This CDR3 reads CSVSGNGPYEQYF. Written as DNA, the CDR3 is TGCAGCGTTTCTGGGAACGGTCCCTACGAGCAGTACTTC. The chain links TRBV29-1 to TRBJ2-7; no clear D. Between the trimmed V and J ends, which lost 5 bases and 2 bases, there was a span of 13 bases. The germline V gene has CDR1 SQVTM and CDR2 ANQGSEA. This CDR3 region has 13 residues.

The J gene is TRBJ2-2, the V gene TRBV28; D could derive from TRBD1 or TRBD2 (6 bases each). The CDR3 sequence is 16 residues long. The V and J ends lost 2 bases and 1 base respectively, with 11 bases between them. Germline V gene lookup returns CDR1 MDHEN and CDR2 SYDVKM. The CDR3 reads CASSLGGGGNTGELFF. CDR3 DNA: TGTGCCAGCAGTTTAGGTGGAGGGGGGAACACCGGGGAGCTGTTTTTT.

V and J are TRBV7-9 and TRBJ1-5, with 9 bases lining up with TRBD1. The CDR3 length is 16 residues. The V gene end was trimmed by 5 bases and the J gene end by 1 base; junction bases not matched to a gene: 6. Per germline, CDR1 SEHNR and CDR2 FQNEAQ (reference sequence). The chain's CDR3 is CASSRATGGSNQPQHF. CDR3 bases: TGTGCCAGCAGCAGGGCGACAGGGGGAAGCAATCAGCCCCAGCATTTT.

This chain links TRBV18 with TRBJ2-1; 7 bases fit TRBD2. This CDR3 contains 14 residues. Germline loops: CDR1 KGHSH, CDR2 LQKENI. V dropped 0 bases and J dropped 7; count of bases not matched to a gene: 3. CDR3 sequence reads: CASSPPWRGNEQFF. The CDR3 DNA sequence: TGTGCCAGCTCACCACCTTGGCGGGGGAATGAGCAGTTCTTC.

This clone appeared a single time. This sequence joins TRBV9 and TRBJ2-5; either TRBD1 or TRBD2 may fit D (5 bases each). The CDR3 is 15 residues long. The V end was cut by 3 bases, the J end by 1 base, with 13 bases between. In germline, CDR1 is SGDLS, CDR2 YYNGEE. CDR3 region: CASSARTGTQETQYF. CDR3 sequence (DNA): TGTGCCAGCAGCGCCCGGACGGGGACCCAAGAGACCCAGTACTTC. The full variable domain, its missing parts supplied by reference TRBV9 and TRBJ2-5, is DSGVTQTPKHLITATGQRVTLRCSPRSGDLSVYWYQQSLDQGLQFLIQYYNGEERAKGNILERFSAQQFPDLHSELNLSSLELGDSALYFCASSARTGTQETQYFGPGTRLLVL.

With respect to this clone: Within the sample, other DNA sequences also encode this same CDR3. V usage is TRBV9 and J usage is TRBJ2-5; D is uncertain. V was pared by 4 bases and J by 2 bases, with 12 bases between. The CDR3 loop spans 14 amino acids. Germline V gene lookup returns CDR1 SGDLS and CDR2 YYNGEE. CDR3 loop: CASSPPGLQETQYF. The CDR3 coding sequence is TGTGCCAGCAGCCCACCGGGTCTTCAAGAGACCCAGTACTTC.

V gene TRBV9 combines with J gene TRBJ2-6; 9 bases are a match to TRBD1. V dropped 3 bases and J dropped 0; count of bases not matched to a gene: 10. Germline V CDR1 and CDR2: SGDLS, YYNGEE. The CDR3 is 19 residues long. CDR3 sequence (DNA): TGTGCCAGCAGCGCCCAGAAGGGACAGGGCAGCTCTGGGGCCAACGTCCTGACTTTC. It translates to CASSAQKGQGSSGANVLTF.

The V and J genes are TRBV5-4 and TRBJ2-1, with 8 bases lining up with TRBD2. This CDR3 spans 14 amino acids. Trimming cost V 2 bases and J 7 bases; bases outside gene matches: 5. Germline V gives CDR1 SGHNT, CDR2 YYREEE (reference sequence). CDR3: CASSFTGGQNEQFF. CDR3 coding DNA: TGTGCCAGCAGCTTCACGGGAGGGCAGAATGAGCAGTTCTTC.

The CDR3 DNA is TGTGCCAGCAGTGAAGACTATGGGACAGGCTACAATGAGCAGTTCTTC. Amino acid sequence: CASSEDYGTGYNEQFF. The J gene is TRBJ2-1, the V gene TRBV2; 8 nucleotides align to TRBD1. V lost 1 base and J lost 3; bases outside the gene matches: 5. The CDR3 has 16 residues. Germline CDR1 is SNHLY and CDR2 is FYNNEI.

V usage is TRBV28 and J usage is TRBJ1-5, with D unresolved. Trimming shortened V by 6 bases and J by 6 bases, and 15 bases separated the two germline ends. Germline values: CDR1 MDHEN, CDR2 SYDVKM. This CDR3 region has 14 residues. The CDR3: CASSTGIGSQPQHF. Written as DNA, the CDR3 is TGTGCCAGCAGCACCGGGATTGGATCTCAGCCCCAGCATTTT.

The chain employs TRBV19 and TRBJ1-2; D possibly corresponds to TRBD1 (5 bases). Per the germline V gene, CDR1 is LNHDA and CDR2 is SQIVND (reference sequence). Trimming took off 6 bases at V and 4 bases at J, with 15 bases between the two ends. The CDR3 is 14 residues long. The CDR3 loop is CASRNSGTLYGYTF. CDR3 nucleotide sequence: TGTGCCAGTAGGAACTCCGGGACTCTCTATGGCTACACCTTC.

The chain couples TRBV5-1 to TRBJ1-1; 8 nucleotides align to TRBD1. CDR3 length: 15 residues. The germline gives CDR1 SGHRS, CDR2 YFSETQ. V was clipped by 2 bases and J by 2 bases; unmatched bases: 5. CDR3 protein: CASSFRTGRNTEAFF. The CDR3 coding sequence is TGCGCCAGCAGCTTCCGGACAGGGAGAAACACTGAAGCTTTCTTT.

The rearrangement uses TRBV27 and TRBJ2-3; D gene uncertain. CDR1 MNHEY and CDR2 SMNVEV come from the germline V gene (reference sequence). Trimming left V 1 base short and J 0 bases short, with 14 bases between. This CDR3 comprises 17 residues. This CDR3 reads CASSLFPGRFSTDTQYF. Here the CDR3 DNA reads TGTGCCAGCAGTTTATTCCCAGGCAGGTTTAGCACAGATACGCAGTATTTT.

Regarding this clone: Within the sample, other DNA sequences also encode this same CDR3. V is TRBV11-2 and J is TRBJ2-6, with D uncertain. Per germline, CDR1 SGHAT and CDR2 FQNNGV. CDR3 length: 15 residues. Trimming stripped 3 bases from V and 1 base from J, with 7 bases between. The CDR3 region is CASSLGGSGANVLTF. CDR3 nucleotide sequence: TGTGCCAGCAGCTTGGGCGGTTCTGGGGCCAACGTCCTGACTTTC.

The CDR3, as DNA: TGCGCCAGCAGTGAGAGGGCAGGGGGCAACGAGCAGTACTTC. Its protein is CASSERAGGNEQYF. The chain has TRBV10-1 and TRBJ2-7, with 8 positions matching TRBD1. Germline V gene lookup returns CDR1 WNHNN and CDR2 SYGVQD (reference sequence). This CDR3 has 14 amino acids. V dropped 2 bases and J dropped 5; count of bases not matched to a gene: 5.